This T cell receptor beta chain appears in the sequencing data of a study of OX40 agonist ivuxolimab in advanced cancers. The method was immunoSEQ multiplex PCR; TCRdb's version includes in-frame clones alone and lacks a portion of them. Here the sample spans about 64,000 clones, 75% to 90% being singletons. Trimming took 7 bases from V and 1 from J, leaving 16 bases between them. The CDR3 spans 15 residues. Germline V gene sequence: CDR1 MNHNS, CDR2 SASEGT. V gene TRBV6-1 combines with J gene TRBJ1-1; TRBD1 might be the D (5 bases). The clonotype comes from an adult with an advanced solid tumor such as melanoma, head and neck, liver or kidney cancer. The specimen comprised CD4+ or CD8+ T cells sorted from blood, sampled in a trial of the OX40 agonist ivuxolimab. DNA for the CDR3: TGTGCCAGCACTCCCTTCCGGGACGGGAACACTGAAGCTTTCTTT. Amino acid sequence: CASTPFRDGNTEAFF.